Presented here are 27 T cell receptor beta chains from one specimen sequenced in a study of shared T cell receptors in the human thymus. Profiled with immunoSEQ multiplex PCR; TCRdb holds only in-frame clones, not every one. This sample has some 640,000 clones, with around 87% found just once. The sample also formed part of further work on human thymus T cells.

Sequences were obtained from thymocytes. The source is a boy in the first two years of life with a congenital heart defect.

The chain is built from TRBV10-3 and TRBJ1-5; the D is unclear. Germline assignment: CDR1 ENHRY and CDR2 SYGVKD. Trimming removed 4 bases from V and 9 bases from J, with 16 bases in between. This CDR3 has 14 residues. The DNA for the CDR3 is TGTGCCATCAGTGGGCAATACGATTTATCGCCCCAGCATTTT. This gives the protein CAISGQYDLSPQHF.

The chain recombines TRBV7-9 with TRBJ2-1, with D perhaps TRBD2 (5 bases). Germline V gene lookup returns CDR1 SEHNR and CDR2 FQNEAQ (reference sequence). The CDR3 is made up of 15 amino acids. V lost 3 bases to trimming and J lost 0 bases, with 9 bases between them. The CDR3 is CASSFDYLSYNEQFF. DNA of the CDR3: TGTGCCAGCAGCTTCGACTACCTCTCCTACAATGAGCAGTTCTTC.

This clone was seen more than once but under ten times. The V call is TRBV25-1, the J call TRBJ2-2; 12 bases match TRBD1. From germline, CDR1 is MGHDK and CDR2 SYGVNS. This CDR3 has 14 residues. DNA for the CDR3: TGTGTCCTCCCGGGACAGGGGGCCACCGGGGAGCTGTTTTTT. The encoded protein is CVLPGQGATGELFF.

The chain combines TRBV6-5 with TRBJ2-1; TRBD1 is a possible D gene (6 bases). Trimming took 1 base from V and 8 from J, leaving 18 bases between them. CDR3 size: 16 residues. In germline, CDR1 is MNHEY, CDR2 SVGAGI. In DNA form, the CDR3 reads TGTGCCAGCAGTTACTTCCGGGACACTTTAACCCATGAGCAGTTCTTC. Its translation: CASSYFRDTLTHEQFF.

This clone appeared a single time. The CDR3 bases are TGTGCCAGCAGTGAAATTTGGGCTAGCGGGGGGGCCCGGGAGCTGTTTTTT. Translation gives CASSEIWASGGARELFF. The chain couples TRBV25-1 to TRBJ2-2; 12 bases are a match to TRBD2. V shed 2 bases, J shed 9 bases, and the junction held 10 bases outside the gene matches. The CDR3 sequence is 17 residues long. Germline V gene lookup returns CDR1 MGHDK and CDR2 SYGVNS.

This chain joins TRBV28 and TRBJ1-2; 8 bases align to TRBD1. There are 16 residues in the CDR3. V lost 9 bases and J lost 3; bases outside the gene matches: 15. The V gene's germline CDR1 is MDHEN and CDR2 SYDVKM. CDR3 nucleotide sequence: TGTGCCAGTAAAGGCTACGGACAGGGTAATGACTATGGCTACACCTTC. It yields the protein CASKGYGQGNDYGYTF.

The chain employs TRBV5-4 and TRBJ2-7; 9 nucleotides match TRBD1. The CDR3 totals 15 residues. Trimming at V came to 3 bases and at J to 3 bases, leaving 7 bases not matched to a gene. Germline V CDR1 and CDR2: SGHNT, YYREEE (reference sequence). Here the CDR3 DNA reads TGTGCCAGCAGCTCCGGACAGGGGTTCAGCTACGAGCAGTACTTC. This gives the protein CASSSGQGFSYEQYF.

The chain carries TRBV9 and TRBJ2-3, with 11 nucleotides matching TRBD2. The CDR3 has 15 amino acids. The V gene end was trimmed by 0 bases and the J gene end by 8 bases; junction bases not matched to a gene: 5. Germline lookup yields CDR1 SGDLS and CDR2 YYNGEE. The CDR3 protein is CASSVGSGRAATQYF. In DNA, the CDR3 is TGTGCCAGCAGCGTAGGTAGCGGGAGGGCCGCTACGCAGTATTTT. Using reference TRBV9 and TRBJ2-3 for the parts outside the CDR3, the full variable domain is DSGVTQTPKHLITATGQRVTLRCSPRSGDLSVYWYQQSLDQGLQFLIQYYNGEERAKGNILERFSAQQFPDLHSELNLSSLELGDSALYFCASSVGSGRAATQYFGPGTRLTVL.

This chain joins TRBV30 and TRBJ1-3; D gene uncertain. The germline V gene encodes CDR1 GTSNPN and CDR2 SVGIG (reference sequence). The CDR3 spans 14 residues. Trimming pared 4 bases from V and 4 bases from J, leaving 14 bases between. CDR3 sequence reads: CAWNSPAFGNTIYF. The CDR3 DNA is TGTGCCTGGAACTCCCCCGCTTTCGGAAACACCATATATTTT. The variable domain in full, with the rest retrieved from reference TRBV30 and TRBJ1-3, is SQTIHQWPATLVQPVGSPLSLECTVEGTSNPNLYWYRQAAGRGLQLLFYSVGIGQISSEVPQNLSASRPQDRQFILSSKKLLLSDSGFYLCAWNSPAFGNTIYFGEGSWLTVV.

This rearrangement joins TRBV10-3 to TRBJ2-7; tentatively, D is TRBD2 (6 bases). Germline lookup yields CDR1 ENHRY and CDR2 SYGVKD. The CDR3 spans 10 residues. V was trimmed by 8 bases and J by 6 bases, leaving 8 bases between them. As DNA, the CDR3 is TGTGCCATCGGGAGGTTCGAGCAGTACTTC. Protein sequence: CAIGRFEQYF.

This chain links TRBV7-6 with TRBJ2-7, with D possibly matching TRBD2 (6 bases). Germline CDR1 reads SGHVS; CDR2 reads FNYEAQ. This CDR3 is built from 15 residues. The V end lost 3 bases, the J end lost 3 bases, and 15 bases lay between the germline ends. CDR3 sequence (DNA): TGTGCCAGCAGCTTGCTAGCGCCATCTCTCTACGAGCAGTACTTC. Protein: CASSLLAPSLYEQYF.

This chain joins TRBV28 and TRBJ1-1; no reliable D call. Per germline, CDR1 MDHEN and CDR2 SYDVKM. The CDR3 is made up of 15 amino acids. V lost 4 bases and J 1 base, leaving 13 bases between the germline ends. CDR3 residues: CASSSMQEPNTEAFF. Written as DNA, the CDR3 is TGTGCCAGCAGTTCAATGCAGGAACCGAACACTGAAGCTTTCTTT. The whole variable domain, filled in from reference TRBV28 and TRBJ1-1, reads DVKVTQSSRYLVKRTGEKVFLECVQDMDHENMFWYRQDPGLGLRLIYFSYDVKMKEKGDIPEGYSVSREKKERFSLILESASTNQTSMYLCASSSMQEPNTEAFFGQGTRLTVV.

The chain joins TRBV28 to TRBJ2-7; 8 nucleotides match TRBD1. The CDR3 loop spans 12 amino acids. V lost 6 bases and J lost 6; bases outside the gene matches: 4. Germline V CDR1 and CDR2: MDHEN, SYDVKM. The CDR3 reads CASSRTGPEQYF. In DNA, the CDR3 is TGTGCCAGCAGCCGGACAGGGCCCGAGCAGTACTTC. The entire variable domain, with the rest obtained from reference TRBV28 and TRBJ2-7, is as follows: DVKVTQSSRYLVKRTGEKVFLECVQDMDHENMFWYRQDPGLGLRLIYFSYDVKMKEKGDIPEGYSVSREKKERFSLILESASTNQTSMYLCASSRTGPEQYFGPGTRLTVT.

The CDR3 coding sequence is TGTGCCAGCAGCTTAGACGAGACAGGAGTTAACACTGAAGCTTTCTTT. Protein: CASSLDETGVNTEAFF. The chain employs TRBV11-2 and TRBJ1-1; weak D call: TRBD1 (6 bases). The germline CDR1 and CDR2 sequences are SGHAT and FQNNGV. V was trimmed by 0 bases and J by 2 bases, leaving 13 bases between them. The CDR3 totals 16 residues.

The count of this clone is one. This chain uses TRBV27 with TRBJ2-1, with TRBD2 matching over 15 bases. This CDR3 comprises 18 residues. The trim removed 0 bases at V and 5 bases at J, leaving 5 bases unmatched. Per the germline V gene, CDR1 is MNHEY and CDR2 is SMNVEV (reference sequence). CDR3 nucleotide sequence: TGTGCCAGCAGTTTATCGTGGGGACTAGCGGGGGGCCACAATGAGCAGTTCTTC. This gives the protein CASSLSWGLAGGHNEQFF.

The chain joins TRBV27 to TRBJ1-5; D unclear. Trimming stripped 2 bases from V and 0 bases from J, with 8 bases between. Germline CDR1 reads MNHEY; CDR2 reads SMNVEV (reference sequence). The CDR3 is 15 residues long. The CDR3 is CASSLTAISNQPQHF. For the CDR3, the DNA is TGTGCCAGCAGTTTAACAGCCATTAGCAATCAGCCCCAGCATTTT.

The V and J genes are TRBV19 and TRBJ1-2; D perhaps matches TRBD1 (6 bases). Germline lookup yields CDR1 LNHDA and CDR2 SQIVND (reference sequence). Trimming removed 7 bases at V and 5 bases at J, with 11 bases between. The CDR3 is 12 amino acids. Here the CDR3 reads CASNTRGYGYTF. The DNA of the CDR3 is TGTGCCAGTAATACCAGGGGATATGGCTACACCTTC.

The chain combines TRBV6-1 with TRBJ1-4, with D possibly matching TRBD1 (6 bases). Germline CDR1 reads MNHNS; CDR2 reads SASEGT. The CDR3 length is 17 residues. The V end was cut by 3 bases, the J end by 0 bases, with 14 bases between. This chain's CDR3 is CASSDQRGSATNEKLFF. Here the CDR3 DNA reads TGTGCCAGCAGTGATCAGAGGGGGTCGGCAACTAATGAAAAACTGTTTTTT.

The chain has TRBV7-9 and TRBJ2-7; D may be TRBD1 (6 bases). This CDR3 contains 14 residues. Per germline, CDR1 SEHNR and CDR2 FQNEAQ (reference sequence). V was cut by 3 bases and J by 3 bases, with 12 bases left in between. The CDR3 sequence: CASSFHRECYEQYF. The DNA for the CDR3 is TGTGCCAGCAGCTTTCACAGGGAATGCTACGAGCAGTACTTC.

The V call is TRBV27, the J call TRBJ1-5, with D possibly being TRBD1 (6 bases). V was clipped by 5 bases and J by 1 base, with 21 bases between them. The length of the CDR3 is 18 residues. CDR1 and CDR2 (germline): MNHEY, SMNVEV (reference sequence). CDR3 bases: TGTGCCAGCAGTCCAACCCTTCAGGGGCCCGGGAGCAATCAGCCCCAGCATTTT. Translated, it gives CASSPTLQGPGSNQPQHF.

The rearrangement joins TRBV5-6 to TRBJ1-1, with a weak D call TRBD1 (5 bases). Germline V lookup: CDR1 SGHDT, CDR2 YYEEEE. The V and J ends lost 4 bases and 1 base respectively, with 14 bases between them. The CDR3 contains 15 residues. The DNA of the CDR3 is TGTGCCAGCAGCCTGACAGACCCCCGGAACACTGAAGCTTTCTTT. Translated, it gives CASSLTDPRNTEAFF.

The chain is built from TRBV6-5 and TRBJ1-1; 11 bases are shared with TRBD1. The CDR3 loop spans 15 amino acids. The germline V gene has CDR1 MNHEY and CDR2 SVGAGI. The junction had 9 bases not matched to a gene; V was cut back by 0 bases and J by 12 bases. In DNA, the CDR3 is TGTGCCAGCAGTTACTCCGAGGACAGGGGGCGCGGCTCTTTCTTT. This sequence encodes CASSYSEDRGRGSFF.

The V call is TRBV6-1, the J call TRBJ1-5; D is possibly TRBD1 (6 bases). V lost 6 bases and J 7 bases, leaving 16 bases between the germline ends. Looked up from germline, CDR1 is MNHNS and CDR2 is SASEGT. This CDR3 contains 14 residues. The chain's CDR3 is CASREKQGDQPQHF. DNA for the CDR3: TGTGCCAGCAGGGAGAAACAGGGAGACCAGCCCCAGCATTTT.

This clone was seen just once. The V call is TRBV5-4, the J call TRBJ2-1; the match to TRBD2 covers 10 bases. Germline V gene sequence: CDR1 SGHNT, CDR2 YYREEE (reference sequence). Losses at the gene ends were 1 base for V and 5 bases for J; bases not matched to a gene: 15. This CDR3 has 19 residues. The CDR3, as DNA: TGTGCCAGCAGCTTGAGGCGAAAGCGGGAGGGCCAGGGCAACAATGAGCAGTTCTTC. Its protein product is CASSLRRKREGQGNNEQFF.

This chain uses TRBV7-9 with TRBJ1-1; TRBD1 might be the D (6 bases). Trimming took off 5 bases at V and 1 base at J, with 17 bases between the two ends. This CDR3 has 16 residues. Germline CDR1 reads SEHNR; CDR2 reads FQNEAQ (reference sequence). CDR3 loop: CASSGTRKLRNTEAFF. The CDR3 bases are TGTGCCAGCAGCGGGACAAGGAAACTCCGGAACACTGAAGCTTTCTTT.

A few counts support this clone. The CDR3 is CASSFGAAGGHPSPEQYF. The DNA for the CDR3 is TGTGCCAGCAGCTTTGGGGCAGCGGGAGGGCATCCGTCCCCCGAGCAGTACTTC. V is TRBV5-8 and J is TRBJ2-7; 10 bases align to TRBD2. The germline V gene encodes CDR1 SGHTS and CDR2 YDEGEE. The V segment lost 2 bases and the J segment 6 bases; nucleotides outside the gene matches: 17. The CDR3 covers 18 residues.

Only one count was recorded for this clone. The chain employs TRBV30 and TRBJ2-4; TRBD2 agrees at 7 bases. This CDR3 is built from 13 residues. In germline, CDR1 is GTSNPN, CDR2 SVGIG (reference sequence). J was trimmed by 16 bases and V by 4 bases; bases with no gene match: 16. The CDR3 reads CAWNSAGRSGGYF. In nucleotides, the CDR3 is TGTGCCTGGAATAGTGCCGGGAGGTCGGGGGGATACTTC.